The present T cell receptor (beta chain) was sequenced within a study of OX40 agonist ivuxolimab in advanced cancers. On the study more broadly: Every 2 weeks, patients received ivuxolimab intravenously, dosed at 0.01 to 10 mg/kg. Antecedent anti-PD-1, anti-PD-L1 or anti-CTLA-4 therapy was permissible, with 40% having received some. Study-wide results and caveats: With doses of 0.1-3.0 mg/kg, partial responders showed among the lowest clonal expansion.

V lost 0 bases and J lost 7, with 10 bases in between. CDR3 size: 14 residues. CDR1 and CDR2 (germline): MNHNY, SVGAGI (reference sequence). Comment on this clone: What it recognizes is unknown.

The table came from immunoSEQ multiplex PCR; TCRdb's copy has only in-frame clones and leaves some out. The profile shows roughly 56,000 clones, around nine tenths of them singletons. The specimen was CD4+ or CD8+ T cells sorted from blood, collected in a trial of the OX40 agonist ivuxolimab. The origin of this receptor is an adult with an advanced solid tumor such as melanoma, head and neck, liver or kidney cancer. The chain is built from TRBV6-6 and TRBJ1-5, with D maybe TRBD1 (5 bases). For the CDR3, the DNA is TGTGCCAGCAGTTACTCGGGGGTGGGGCAGCCCCAGCATTTT. Translation: CASSYSGVGQPQHF.